This is a list of T cell receptor beta chains from one sample in a study of STAT5B mutations in CD4+ large granular lymphocyte leukemia. The method was immunoSEQ multiplex PCR; TCRdb's version includes in-frame clones alone and lacks a portion of them. The profile shows 30,000 to 40,000 clones, about 80% of them singletons. The sequenced material came from CD4+ T cells from blood buffy coats. The receptors come from a human donor in good health. The CDR3 runs from the conserved cysteine through the conserved F or W. A D gene is named only where the DNA matches it firmly. Clone size is stated in some rows and not others, as once, few, many or a class when expanded.

size | J | D | V | DNA | CDR3
- | TRBJ2-7 | TRBD2 | TRBV7-9 | TGTGCCAGCAGCTACATTGGTCGGGGGGCCTACGAGCAGTACTTC | CASSYIGRGAYEQYF
- | TRBJ2-7 | - | TRBV11-3 | TGTGCCAGCAGCAAGTTAAACCCCACCCTAATAGACGAGCAGTACTTC | CASSKLNPTLIDEQYF
few | TRBJ1-1 | - | TRBV5-4 | TGTGCCAGCAGACTAATTGGCACTGAAGCTTTCTTT | CASRLIGTEAFF
- | TRBJ1-4 | - | TRBV19 | TGTGCCAGTAGTATTCCGTACCAGGGACTGGATAATGAAAAACTGTTTTTT | CASSIPYQGLDNEKLFF
- | TRBJ2-5 | - | TRBV6-5 | TGTGCCAGCAGTTACTTTATTGGGGGCCGGGAGACCCAGTACTTC | CASSYFIGGRETQYF
- | TRBJ1-2 | - | TRBV18 | TGTGCCAGCTCACAGTCGGCGCGACAGGACAACTATGGCTACACCTTC | CASSQSARQDNYGYTF
- | TRBJ2-5 | - | TRBV11-1 | TGTGCCAGCAGCTTAACGAAAGAGACCCAGTACTTC | CASSLTKETQYF
few | TRBJ2-1 | TRBD2 | TRBV4-2 | TGTGCCAGCAGCCAAGCGGGGCGGGGGAACAATGAGCAGTTCTTC | CASSQAGRGNNEQFF
- | TRBJ2-3 | - | TRBV5-1 | TGCGCCAGCAGCTCCCAGAACCGCGCAGATACGCAGTATTTT | CASSSQNRADTQYF
- | TRBJ1-5 | - | TRBV7-2 | TGTGCCAGCAGCTTAGGTGTATATAGCAATCAGCCCCAGCATTTT | CASSLGVYSNQPQHF
- | TRBJ1-2 | - | TRBV5-6 | TGTGCCAGCAGCTTGGTGCCAGCTCCCTATGGCTACACCTTC | CASSLVPAPYGYTF
- | TRBJ2-5 | - | TRBV7-9 | TGTGCCAGCAGCTCTGACCTAAGGGGAGTGGGGGAGACCCAGTACTTC | CASSSDLRGVGETQYF
- | TRBJ1-2 | - | TRBV7-9 | TGTGCCAGCAGCCCGACACAACACTATGGCTACACCTTC | CASSPTQHYGYTF
- | TRBJ2-3 | - | TRBV18 | TGTGCCAGCTCACCGCGGGTGACCACAGATACGCAGTATTTT | CASSPRVTTDTQYF
- | TRBJ2-2 | - | TRBV18 | TGTGCCAGCTCAACTAACACCGGGGAGCTGTTTTTT | CASSTNTGELFF
- | TRBJ2-2 | TRBD1 | TRBV27 | TGTGCCAGCAGTTTGACAGGGGGCCTTCATCTCGCGAACACCGGGGAGCTGTTTTTT | CASSLTGGLHLANTGELFF
- | TRBJ1-3 | - | TRBV10-3 | TGTGCCATCAGGGACAGCTCTGGAAACACCATATATTTT | CAIRDSSGNTIYF
- | TRBJ2-1 | - | TRBV28 | TGTGCCAGCAGCTACAGCGGTATGGGGTTCTTC | CASSYSGMGFF